The sequence of this TCR beta chain was determined in a study of T cell repertoires in cytomegalovirus infection (dated by TCRdb to about 2019). For context, the study as a whole: Donor HLA type was relevant to the analysis, as public TCR beta signatures indicated carriage of CMV infection together with the matching HLA type. Summary of the overall study and its limitations: The ex vivo response was dominated by HLA-C-restricted CMV-specific TCR beta clonotypes, which also provided the single most frequent clonotype in two of eight donors. In both this cohort and an independent roughly 350-donor cohort, the cumulative frequency of public TCR beta family members distinguished carriers of CMV infection plus the relevant HLA type.

This clonotype was observed at least ten times. The antigen this receptor binds is unknown. Nothing much larger sits one base from this clone, and base qualities are not available. Sequenced on an Illumina HiSeq 1500. The public reads were reprocessed in TCRdb via fastp at Q25 and MiXCR, keeping in-frame beta chains. CDR3 protein sequences are deduplicated, and each keeps its most common genes and DNA. For this sample the table gives approximately 260,000 distinct CDR3 sequences, of which 17% were detected only once. Less than 60% of the sample is in the top ten clones. The CDR3 runs 17 residues from the cysteine to the phenylalanine. The retained sequence is limited to the CDR3, 51 bases, with the frame set at the first base. The germline V gene (reference sequence) provides CDR1 SGHAT and CDR2 FQDESV. V gives up 2 bases and J gives up 0 bases, and the segment between their germline ends measures 17 bases.

The sequence derives from a human donor in good health (CMV status not recorded). Some clones in this sample may be carry-over from other donors' samples. Here the chain combines TRBV11-1 and TRBJ2-7; the D gene lacks a confident call. The sequenced material came from CD8+ T cells from PBMCs. CDR3 sequence: CASSLSPGTASSYEQYF. The DNA is as follows: TGTGCCAGCAGCTTATCCCCCGGAACAGCGTCCTCCTACGAGCAGTACTTC.